One sample yielded the 23 T cell receptor beta chains listed below, sequenced in a study of blood T cell repertoires in COVID-19. TCRdb's table, derived via immunoSEQ multiplex PCR, lists solely in-frame clones and lacks some. This sample has some 350,000 clones; 88% occur once, and the top ten carry 7.3%. The sequencing input was peripheral blood. The receptors derive from a woman in her seventies with COVID-19, enrolled during active disease.

CDR3 sequence: CASRGTGVDGYTF. The CDR3 DNA is TGTGCCAGCCGGGGGACGGGAGTGGATGGCTACACCTTC. V usage is TRBV27 and J usage is TRBJ1-2; D possibly corresponds to TRBD1 (5 bases). Germline CDR1 is MNHEY and CDR2 is SMNVEV (reference sequence). The CDR3 has 13 residues. The V end was cut by 8 bases, the J end by 6 bases, with 16 bases between.

V is TRBV24-1 and J is TRBJ2-5; 8 bases are shared with TRBD1. The CDR3 has 15 amino acids. CDR1 KGHDR and CDR2 SFDVKD come from the germline V gene. V gave up 3 bases and J gave up 0 bases; unmatched junction bases: 2. Written as DNA, the CDR3 is TGTGCCACCAGTGATCGGGACAGGAACCAAGAGACCCAGTACTTC. Its protein product is CATSDRDRNQETQYF.

This sequence joins TRBV27 and TRBJ1-2; D not certain. The CDR3 is made up of 15 amino acids. V was trimmed by 2 bases and J by 4 bases, leaving 14 bases between them. The germline CDR1 and CDR2 sequences are MNHEY and SMNVEV (reference sequence). The CDR3 DNA sequence: TGTGCCAGCAGTTTACGCGAGGGCGGTACCTATGGCTACACCTTC. It specifies CASSLREGGTYGYTF.

The chain links TRBV5-6 to TRBJ2-7; 9 bases match TRBD2. After removal of 2 bases from V and 4 bases from J, the junction contained 10 bases not matched to a gene. The CDR3 is made up of 16 amino acids. CDR1 and CDR2 from the germline V gene are SGHDT and YYEEEE. The CDR3 sequence: CASSFFRFSGGYEQYF. Written as DNA, the CDR3 is TGTGCCAGCAGCTTCTTCCGGTTTAGCGGGGGATACGAGCAGTACTTC.

V usage is TRBV14 and J usage is TRBJ2-5; TRBD2 aligns across 7 bases. Germline values: CDR1 SGHDN, CDR2 FVKESK. J lost 5 bases, V lost 1 base, and 7 bases had no gene match. The length of the CDR3 is 15 residues. This CDR3 reads CASSQVRGNLETQYF. Written as DNA, the CDR3 is TGTGCCAGCAGCCAAGTGCGGGGGAATCTGGAGACCCAGTACTTC.

This clone was seen just once. V and J are TRBV11-2 and TRBJ2-7, with 7 bases identical to TRBD2. The germline V gene encodes CDR1 SGHAT and CDR2 FQNNGV. J lost 4 bases, V lost 3 bases, and 6 bases had no gene match. The CDR3 is made up of 14 amino acids. This chain's CDR3 is CASSLGRGGYEQYF. CDR3 nucleotides: TGTGCCAGCAGCTTGGGTCGGGGAGGGTACGAGCAGTACTTC.

This chain links TRBV12-3 or TRBV12-4 with TRBJ1-2; no clear D gene. CDR3 length: 13 amino acids. V was clipped by 1 base and J by 7 bases, with 10 bases between them. The chain's CDR3 is CASSLGRVAGYTF. CDR3 sequence (DNA): TGTGCCAGCAGTTTAGGTAGAGTCGCTGGCTACACCTTC.

The chain joins TRBV24-1 to TRBJ2-5; 8 bases fit TRBD1. The CDR3 has 13 amino acids. V lost 9 bases, J lost 5 bases, and 7 bases stayed unmatched. The V gene's germline CDR1 is KGHDR and CDR2 SFDVKD. Written as DNA, the CDR3 is TGTGCCACCTCCCAGGGGGCTGGGGAGACCCAGTACTTC. This translates into CATSQGAGETQYF.

The V call is TRBV4-1, the J call TRBJ2-1, with 9 positions matching TRBD2. CDR1 is MGHRA, CDR2 YSYEKL, per germline. Trimming took 3 bases from V and 12 from J; bases not matched to a gene: 6. The CDR3 runs 13 residues. Written as DNA, the CDR3 is TGCGCCAGCAGCCAGGCTAGCGGGGAGGGGCAGTTCTTC. It yields the protein CASSQASGEGQFF.

The chain couples TRBV19 to TRBJ1-5; a weak D match, TRBD1 (6 bases). The V gene lost 7 bases and the J gene lost 6 bases, with 13 bases spanning the gap. The CDR3 covers 13 residues. CDR1 and CDR2 (germline): LNHDA, SQIVND (reference sequence). This chain's CDR3 is CASKQGGGQPQHF. The CDR3, as DNA: TGTGCCAGTAAACAGGGCGGTGGTCAGCCCCAGCATTTT.

The CDR3: CASSHDKSFTYEQYF. For the CDR3, the DNA is TGTGCCAGCAGCCATGACAAGAGCTTTACCTACGAGCAGTACTTC. The chain employs TRBV6-6 and TRBJ2-7; D is ambiguous. The CDR3 runs to 15 residues. Per the germline V gene, CDR1 is MNHNY and CDR2 is SVGAGI (reference sequence). Trimming pared 6 bases from V and 2 bases from J, leaving 17 bases between.

This rearrangement joins TRBV28 to TRBJ2-7; D not certain. Trimming left V 2 bases short and J 2 bases short, with 4 bases between. Germline V gives CDR1 MDHEN, CDR2 SYDVKM. The CDR3 has 12 residues. CDR3 in amino acids: CASSLGTYEQYF. The CDR3 nucleotides are TGTGCCAGCAGTTTAGGCACCTACGAGCAGTACTTC. Filled out from reference TRBV28 and TRBJ2-7, the complete variable domain reads DVKVTQSSRYLVKRTGEKVFLECVQDMDHENMFWYRQDPGLGLRLIYFSYDVKMKEKGDIPEGYSVSREKKERFSLILESASTNQTSMYLCASSLGTYEQYFGPGTRLTVT.

The chain couples TRBV5-8 to TRBJ1-2; maybe TRBD1 (6 bases). Germline V lookup: CDR1 SGHTS, CDR2 YDEGEE. This CDR3 has 16 residues. The V end was cut by 0 bases, the J end by 3 bases, with 15 bases between. CDR3 in DNA: TGTGCCAGCAGCTTGGAGGGCAGGGGTTCTGACTATGGCTACACCTTC. This gives the protein CASSLEGRGSDYGYTF.

The V call is TRBV28, the J call TRBJ1-2, with no clear D. The CDR3 covers 14 residues. CDR1 is MDHEN, CDR2 SYDVKM, per germline. V lost 7 bases and J 5 bases, leaving 17 bases between the germline ends. The CDR3 DNA sequence: TGTGCCAGCACCGATCCGGGAACACCGTATGGCTACACCTTC. Encoded protein: CASTDPGTPYGYTF.

V usage is TRBV11-3 and J usage is TRBJ2-7; 9 nucleotides agree with TRBD1. Germline V CDR1 and CDR2: SGHNT, YENEEA. The V and J ends lost 1 base and 3 bases, in that order; junction bases with no gene match: 4. The CDR3 has 15 residues. In DNA, the CDR3 is TGTGCCAGCAGCTTAGCTTGGGACAGGGACTACGAGCAGTACTTC. This gives the protein CASSLAWDRDYEQYF.

This clone was seen just once. The sample holds other DNA sequences that translate to the same CDR3. The CDR3 region has the DNA TGCGCCAGCAGCTTGGGTACAGGGAACACTGAAGCTTTCTTT. Its translation is CASSLGTGNTEAFF. The J gene is TRBJ1-1, the V gene TRBV5-1; tentatively, D is TRBD1 (5 bases). V shed 0 bases and J shed 1 base, with 7 bases lying between them. Germline V gives CDR1 SGHRS, CDR2 YFSETQ. This CDR3 is built from 14 residues.

The V and J genes are TRBV27 and TRBJ2-1; D gene ambiguous. CDR1 and CDR2 from the germline V gene are MNHEY and SMNVEV (reference sequence). With 3 bases removed from V and 0 bases from J, the gap between germline ends came to 6 bases. The CDR3 covers 14 residues. This CDR3 reads CASSLGSSYNEQFF. CDR3 nucleotide sequence: TGTGCCAGCAGTTTGGGCAGCTCCTACAATGAGCAGTTCTTC.

This chain uses TRBV9 with TRBJ1-1; no definite D call. Germline V gene sequence: CDR1 SGDLS, CDR2 YYNGEE. V lost 4 bases to trimming and J lost 1 base, with 8 bases between them. This CDR3 comprises 13 residues. In DNA, the CDR3 is TGTGCCAGCAGCCCCAGCGGGAACACTGAAGCTTTCTTT. Residues: CASSPSGNTEAFF.

CDR3 residues: CASSLGPLGYNEQFF. CDR3 DNA sequence: TGTGCCAGCAGCTTAGGACCACTCGGGTACAATGAGCAGTTCTTC. The rearrangement uses TRBV7-6 and TRBJ2-1, with no clear D. The V end was cut by 1 base, the J end by 4 bases, with 11 bases between. Germline assignment: CDR1 SGHVS and CDR2 FNYEAQ. The CDR3 consists of 15 residues.

The V gene is TRBV18, the J gene TRBJ2-5; TRBD1 matches at 9 bases. The CDR3 is 15 residues long. Germline CDR1 reads KGHSH; CDR2 reads LQKENI. J lost 8 bases, V lost 4 bases, and 11 bases had no gene match. The CDR3 reads CASSLNRDRDRTQYF. The CDR3 DNA reads as TGTGCCAGCTCACTGAACCGGGACAGGGACCGTACCCAGTACTTC. Complete variable domain (other parts from reference TRBV18 and TRBJ2-5): NAGVMQNPRHLVRRRGQEARLRCSPMKGHSHVYWYRQLPEEGLKFMVYLQKENIIDESGMPKERFSAEFPKEGPSILRIQQVVRGDSAAYFCASSLNRDRDRTQYFGPGTRLLVL.

This sequence joins TRBV6-2 or TRBV6-3 and TRBJ2-7; no definite D call. V shed 4 bases and J shed 1 base, with 8 bases lying between them. The CDR3 extends over 13 amino acids. Germline V gene sequence: CDR1 MNHEY, CDR2 SVGEGT. The CDR3 DNA reads as TGTGCCAGCAGTTCCCTAGTGTCCTACGAGCAGTACTTC. It translates to CASSSLVSYEQYF.

The chain links TRBV30 to TRBJ2-3; D remains ambiguous. The CDR3 covers 13 residues. Trimming shortened V by 1 base and J by 3 bases, and 8 bases separated the two germline ends. In germline, CDR1 is GTSNPN, CDR2 SVGIG (reference sequence). The DNA for the CDR3 is TGTGCCTGGAGTGATTCCGTTACAGATACGCAGTATTTT. It is translated as CAWSDSVTDTQYF. Full variable domain (missing parts from reference TRBV30 and TRBJ2-3): SQTIHQWPATLVQPVGSPLSLECTVEGTSNPNLYWYRQAAGRGLQLLFYSVGIGQISSEVPQNLSASRPQDRQFILSSKKLLLSDSGFYLCAWSDSVTDTQYFGPGTRLTVL.

The chain employs TRBV11-2 and TRBJ1-2; the D is unclear. V shed 0 bases and J shed 4 bases, with 9 bases lying between them. The CDR3 runs 14 residues. Germline CDR1 is SGHAT and CDR2 is FQNNGV. CDR3 amino acids: CASSLEVQPYGYTF. CDR3 DNA sequence: TGTGCCAGCAGCTTAGAGGTACAGCCCTATGGCTACACCTTC.